The rows below give T cell receptor beta chains drawn from one sample of a study of shared clonotypes between healthy human individuals. Clones were sequenced by immunoSEQ multiplex PCR, and TCRdb holds only the in-frame ones, with some missing. Of about 2.3 million clones detected, 80% to 95% appear once; the ten largest clones hold around 0.4%. Sample: naive CD4+ T cells from PBMCs. All receptors come from a man aged 18 to 30 in good health. Some clones in this sample may be carry-over from other donors' samples. Each CDR3 is given with its conserved first and last residue. Clone size is given for some rows only: seen once, a few or many times, or a class if the clone is expanded.

>TRBJ2-5|once|TRBV5-8
CASSLRGVQGTQYF
>TRBJ1-2|once|TRBV7-2
CASSPPGSRRNYGYTF
>TRBJ1-4|.|TRBV5-1
CASSQGTGGVEKLFF
>TRBJ2-1|few|TRBV7-8
CASSEVHNEQFF
>TRBJ2-3|once|TRBV7-2
CASSSSLGTWDTQYF
>TRBJ2-2|.|TRBV7-9
CASSLPGQGRTGELFF
>TRBJ1-1|.|TRBV21-1
CASSKTGTDRTDEAFF
>TRBJ2-5|.|TRBV6-5
CASSPGPFQDTQYF
>TRBJ2-5|.|TRBV7-2
CASSFRQVGQETQYF
>TRBJ1-4|once|TRBV5-1
CASSPAGTTNEKLFF
>TRBJ2-1|once|TRBV7-2
CASSGLNNEQFF
>TRBJ2-3|.|TRBV6-6
CASPSQGAPRTDTQYF